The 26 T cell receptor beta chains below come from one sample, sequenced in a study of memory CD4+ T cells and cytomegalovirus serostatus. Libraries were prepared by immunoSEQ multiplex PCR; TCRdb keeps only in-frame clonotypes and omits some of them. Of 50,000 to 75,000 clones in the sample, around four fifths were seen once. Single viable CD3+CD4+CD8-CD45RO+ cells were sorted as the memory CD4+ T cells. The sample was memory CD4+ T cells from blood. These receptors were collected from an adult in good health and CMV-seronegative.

Here the CDR3 reads CASSEPGLGDTIYF. The CDR3, as DNA: TGTGCCAGCAGTGAACCAGGGTTGGGGGACACCATATATTTT. The genes are TRBV25-1 and TRBJ1-3, with D maybe TRBD1 (5 bases). The CDR3 loop spans 14 amino acids. The germline V gene encodes CDR1 MGHDK and CDR2 SYGVNS. Trimming took 2 bases from V and 8 from J, leaving 13 bases between them.

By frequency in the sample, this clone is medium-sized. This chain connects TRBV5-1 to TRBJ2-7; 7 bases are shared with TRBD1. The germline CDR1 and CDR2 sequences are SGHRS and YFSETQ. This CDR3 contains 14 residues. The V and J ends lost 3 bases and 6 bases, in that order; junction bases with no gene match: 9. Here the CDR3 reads CASSSQTGLGEQYF. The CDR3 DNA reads TGCGCCAGCAGCTCGCAGACAGGGCTGGGCGAGCAGTACTTC.

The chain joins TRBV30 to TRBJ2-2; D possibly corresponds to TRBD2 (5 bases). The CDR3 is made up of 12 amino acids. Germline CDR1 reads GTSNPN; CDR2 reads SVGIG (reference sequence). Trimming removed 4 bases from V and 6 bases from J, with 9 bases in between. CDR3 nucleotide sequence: TGTGCCTGGACCCTCGGGGCCGGGGAGCTGTTTTTT. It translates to CAWTLGAGELFF.

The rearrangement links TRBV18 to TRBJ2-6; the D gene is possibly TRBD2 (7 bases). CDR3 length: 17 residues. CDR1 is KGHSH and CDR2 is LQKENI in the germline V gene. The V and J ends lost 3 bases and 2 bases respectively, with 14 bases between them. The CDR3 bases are TGTGCCAGCTCACCCTCTGGGGGGGCGGCTGGGGCCAACGTCCTGACTTTC. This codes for CASSPSGGAAGANVLTF.

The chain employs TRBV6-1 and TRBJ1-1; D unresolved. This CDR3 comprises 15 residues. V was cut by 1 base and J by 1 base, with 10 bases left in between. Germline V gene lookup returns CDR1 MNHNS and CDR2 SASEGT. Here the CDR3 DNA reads TGTGCCAGCAGTGAAGAAGAAAACCGGAACACTGAAGCTTTCTTT. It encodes CASSEEENRNTEAFF.

CDR3 DNA: TGTGCCAGCAGTTTTGTTAGCTTCGCGGGGACCTACGAGCAGTACTTC. It is translated as CASSFVSFAGTYEQYF. The chain couples TRBV28 to TRBJ2-7, with D tentatively TRBD2 (6 bases). Germline V lookup: CDR1 MDHEN, CDR2 SYDVKM. V lost 3 bases and J lost 2, with 17 bases in between. The CDR3 is made up of 16 amino acids. Full variable domain (remainder filled in from reference TRBV28 and TRBJ2-7): DVKVTQSSRYLVKRTGEKVFLECVQDMDHENMFWYRQDPGLGLRLIYFSYDVKMKEKGDIPEGYSVSREKKERFSLILESASTNQTSMYLCASSFVSFAGTYEQYFGPGTRLTVT.

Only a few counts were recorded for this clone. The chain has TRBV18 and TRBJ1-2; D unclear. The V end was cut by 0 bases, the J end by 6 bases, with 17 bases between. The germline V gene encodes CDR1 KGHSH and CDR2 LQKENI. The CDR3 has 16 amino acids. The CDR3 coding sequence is TGTGCCAGCTCACCACCGAACCAGCGGGCAGGACATGGCTACACCTTC. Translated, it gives CASSPPNQRAGHGYTF.

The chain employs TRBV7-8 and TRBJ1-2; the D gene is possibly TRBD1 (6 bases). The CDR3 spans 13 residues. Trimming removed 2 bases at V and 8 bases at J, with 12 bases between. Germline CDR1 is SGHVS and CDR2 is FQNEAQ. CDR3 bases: TGTGCCAGCAGCTTACGGGGGGCCAGCGGCTACACCTTC. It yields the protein CASSLRGASGYTF.

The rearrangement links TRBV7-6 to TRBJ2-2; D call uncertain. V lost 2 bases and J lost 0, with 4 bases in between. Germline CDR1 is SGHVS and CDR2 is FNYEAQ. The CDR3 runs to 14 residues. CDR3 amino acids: CASSLTANTGELFF. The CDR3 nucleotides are TGTGCCAGCAGCTTAACCGCGAACACCGGGGAGCTGTTTTTT.

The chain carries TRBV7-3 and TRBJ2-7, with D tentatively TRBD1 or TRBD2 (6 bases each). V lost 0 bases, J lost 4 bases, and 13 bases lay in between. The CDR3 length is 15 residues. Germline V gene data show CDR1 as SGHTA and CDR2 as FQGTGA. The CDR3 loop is CASSLTGGAGYEQYF. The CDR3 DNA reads TGTGCCAGCAGCTTAACGGGGGGCGCAGGGTACGAGCAGTACTTC.

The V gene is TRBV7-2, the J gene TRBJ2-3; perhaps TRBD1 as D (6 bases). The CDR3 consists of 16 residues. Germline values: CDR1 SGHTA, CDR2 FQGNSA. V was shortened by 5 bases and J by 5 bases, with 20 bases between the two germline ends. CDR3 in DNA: TGTGCCAGCAGCGCGCCGGGACACCCTTACCAAGATACGCAGTATTTT. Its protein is CASSAPGHPYQDTQYF.

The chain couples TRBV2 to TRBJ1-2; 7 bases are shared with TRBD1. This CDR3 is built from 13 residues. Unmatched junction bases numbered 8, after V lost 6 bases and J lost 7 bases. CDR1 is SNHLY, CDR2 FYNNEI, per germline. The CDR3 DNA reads TGTGCCAGCAGGTTGGACAGGACTTCTGGCTACACCTTC. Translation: CASRLDRTSGYTF. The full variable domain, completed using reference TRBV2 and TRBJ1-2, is EPEVTQTPSHQVTQMGQEVILRCVPISNHLYFYWYRQILGQKVEFLVSFYNNEISEKSEIFDDQFSVERPDGSNFTLKIRSTKLEDSAMYFCASRLDRTSGYTFGSGTRLTVV.

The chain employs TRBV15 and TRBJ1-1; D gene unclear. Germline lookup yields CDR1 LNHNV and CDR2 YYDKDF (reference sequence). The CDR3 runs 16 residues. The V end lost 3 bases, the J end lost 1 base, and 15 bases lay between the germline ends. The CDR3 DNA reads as TGTGCCACCAGCAGGGGTCCGGCGGCGGGGAACACTGAAGCTTTCTTT. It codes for CATSRGPAAGNTEAFF.

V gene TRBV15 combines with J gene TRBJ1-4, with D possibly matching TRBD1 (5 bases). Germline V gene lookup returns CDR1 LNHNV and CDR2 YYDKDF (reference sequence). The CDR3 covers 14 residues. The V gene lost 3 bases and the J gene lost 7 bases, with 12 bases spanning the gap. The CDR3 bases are TGTGCCACCAGCAGGGCGGGACGGGGTGAAAAACTGTTTTTT. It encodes CATSRAGRGEKLFF.

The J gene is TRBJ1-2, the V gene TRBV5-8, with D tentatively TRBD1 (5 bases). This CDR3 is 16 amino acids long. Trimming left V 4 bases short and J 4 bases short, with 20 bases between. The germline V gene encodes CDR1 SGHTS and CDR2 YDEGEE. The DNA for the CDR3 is TGTGCCAGCAGCAGGCCCGAGGTTGACAGACCCTATGGCTACACCTTC. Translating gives CASSRPEVDRPYGYTF.

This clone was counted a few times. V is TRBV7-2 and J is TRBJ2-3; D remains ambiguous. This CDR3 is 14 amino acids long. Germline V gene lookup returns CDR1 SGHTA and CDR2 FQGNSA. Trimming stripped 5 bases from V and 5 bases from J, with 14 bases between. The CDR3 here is CASSPGSGLDTQYF. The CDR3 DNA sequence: TGTGCCAGCAGCCCCGGATCTGGTTTAGATACGCAGTATTTT.

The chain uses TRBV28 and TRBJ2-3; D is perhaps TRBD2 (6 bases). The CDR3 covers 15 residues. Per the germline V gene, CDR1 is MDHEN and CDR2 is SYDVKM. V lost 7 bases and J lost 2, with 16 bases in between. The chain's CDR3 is CASTSTAGYTDTQYF. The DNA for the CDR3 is TGTGCCAGCACCTCGACGGCGGGGTACACAGATACGCAGTATTTT.

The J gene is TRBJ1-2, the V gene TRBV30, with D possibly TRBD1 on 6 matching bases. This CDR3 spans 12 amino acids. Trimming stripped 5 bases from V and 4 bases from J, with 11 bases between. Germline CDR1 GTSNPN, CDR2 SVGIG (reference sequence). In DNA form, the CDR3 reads TGTGCCTGGGCTCAGGGGACCTATGGCTACACCTTC. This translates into CAWAQGTYGYTF.

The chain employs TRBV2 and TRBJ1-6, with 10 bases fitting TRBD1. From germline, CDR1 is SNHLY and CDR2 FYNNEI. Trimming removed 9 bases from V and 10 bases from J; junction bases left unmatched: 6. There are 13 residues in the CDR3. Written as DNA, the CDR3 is TGTGCCAGGGGGACAGGGGAGAGGTCACCCCTCCACTTT. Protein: CARGTGERSPLHF.

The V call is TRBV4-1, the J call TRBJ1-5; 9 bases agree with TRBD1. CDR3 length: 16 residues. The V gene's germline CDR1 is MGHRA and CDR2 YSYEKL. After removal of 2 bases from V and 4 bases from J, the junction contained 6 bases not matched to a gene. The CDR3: CASSQKGQGLNQPQHF. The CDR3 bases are TGCGCCAGCAGCCAAAAGGGACAGGGACTTAATCAGCCCCAGCATTTT.

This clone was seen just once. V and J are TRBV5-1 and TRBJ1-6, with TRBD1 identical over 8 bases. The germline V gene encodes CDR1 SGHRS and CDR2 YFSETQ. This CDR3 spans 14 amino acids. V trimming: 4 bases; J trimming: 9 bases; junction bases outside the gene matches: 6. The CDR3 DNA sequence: TGCGCCAGCAGCCCCGGGACAGGCTCTTCACCCCTCCACTTT. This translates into CASSPGTGSSPLHF.

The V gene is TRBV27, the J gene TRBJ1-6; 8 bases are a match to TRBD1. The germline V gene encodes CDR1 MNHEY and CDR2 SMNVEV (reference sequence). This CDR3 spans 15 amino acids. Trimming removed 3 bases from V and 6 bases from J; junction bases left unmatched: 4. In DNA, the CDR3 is TGTGCCAGCAGTTTCCGGGACAGGAGTAATTCACCCCTCCACTTT. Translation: CASSFRDRSNSPLHF.

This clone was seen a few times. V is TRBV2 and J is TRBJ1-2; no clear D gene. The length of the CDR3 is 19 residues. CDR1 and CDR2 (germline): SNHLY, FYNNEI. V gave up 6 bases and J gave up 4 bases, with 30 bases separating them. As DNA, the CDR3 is TGTGCCAGCAGCGGAAGGACCGACAATTACCGACTACTAAGCTATGGCTACACCTTC. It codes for CASSGRTDNYRLLSYGYTF.

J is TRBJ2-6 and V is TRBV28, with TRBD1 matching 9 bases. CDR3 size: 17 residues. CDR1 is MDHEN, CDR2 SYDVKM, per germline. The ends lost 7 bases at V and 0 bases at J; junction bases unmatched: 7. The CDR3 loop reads CASTPRTGVSGANVLTF. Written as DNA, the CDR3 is TGTGCCAGCACACCGAGGACAGGGGTCTCTGGGGCCAACGTCCTGACTTTC. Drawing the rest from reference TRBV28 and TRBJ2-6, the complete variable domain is DVKVTQSSRYLVKRTGEKVFLECVQDMDHENMFWYRQDPGLGLRLIYFSYDVKMKEKGDIPEGYSVSREKKERFSLILESASTNQTSMYLCASTPRTGVSGANVLTFGAGSRLTVL.

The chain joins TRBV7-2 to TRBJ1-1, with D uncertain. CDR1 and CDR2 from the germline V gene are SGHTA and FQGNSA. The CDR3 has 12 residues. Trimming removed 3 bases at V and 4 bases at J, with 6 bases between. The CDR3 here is CASSLSSTEAFF. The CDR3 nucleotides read TGTGCCAGCAGCTTGTCCAGCACTGAAGCTTTCTTT.

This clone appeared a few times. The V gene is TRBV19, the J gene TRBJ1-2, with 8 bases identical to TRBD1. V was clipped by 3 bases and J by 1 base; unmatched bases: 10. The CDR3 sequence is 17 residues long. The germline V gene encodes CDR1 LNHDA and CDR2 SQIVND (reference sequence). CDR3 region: CASSMGRGRSINYGYTF. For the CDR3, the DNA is TGTGCCAGTAGTATGGGCAGGGGGCGGTCTATTAACTATGGCTACACCTTC.